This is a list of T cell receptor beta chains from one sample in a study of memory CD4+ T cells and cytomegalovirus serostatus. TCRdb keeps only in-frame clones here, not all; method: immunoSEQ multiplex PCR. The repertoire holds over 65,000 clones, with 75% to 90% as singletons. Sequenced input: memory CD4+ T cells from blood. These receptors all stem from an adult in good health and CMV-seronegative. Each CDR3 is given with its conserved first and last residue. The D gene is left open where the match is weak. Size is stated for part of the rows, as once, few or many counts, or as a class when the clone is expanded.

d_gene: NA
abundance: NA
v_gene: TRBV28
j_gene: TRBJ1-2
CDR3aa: CASSFGPDYGYTF
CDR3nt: TGTGCCAGCAGTTTCGGACCTGACTATGGCTACACCTTC

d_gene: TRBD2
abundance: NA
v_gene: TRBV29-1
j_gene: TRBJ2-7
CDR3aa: CSVARTSGEYSYEQYF
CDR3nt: TGCAGCGTTGCTCGGACTAGCGGGGAATACTCCTACGAGCAGTACTTC

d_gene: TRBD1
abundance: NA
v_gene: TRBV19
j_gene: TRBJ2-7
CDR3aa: CASSKDREYEQYF
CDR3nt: TGTGCCAGTAGTAAGGACAGGGAATACGAGCAGTACTTC

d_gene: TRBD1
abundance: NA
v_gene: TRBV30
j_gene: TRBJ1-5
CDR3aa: CAWSAPRTQGRQPQHF
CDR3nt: TGTGCCTGGAGTGCCCCGAGAACACAGGGGCGGCAGCCCCAGCATTTT

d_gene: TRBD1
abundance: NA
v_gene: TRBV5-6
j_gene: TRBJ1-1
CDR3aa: CASSLAGQEFNTEAFF
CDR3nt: TGTGCCAGCAGCTTGGCCGGACAGGAATTTAACACTGAAGCTTTCTTT

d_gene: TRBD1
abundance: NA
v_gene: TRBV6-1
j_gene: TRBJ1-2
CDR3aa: CASTGTGNINYGYTF
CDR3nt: TGTGCCAGCACCGGGACAGGAAACATTAACTATGGCTACACCTTC

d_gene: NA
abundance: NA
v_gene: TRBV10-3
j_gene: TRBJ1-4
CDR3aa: CAISESGVTEKLFF
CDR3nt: TGTGCCATCAGTGAGTCAGGGGTTACCGAAAAACTGTTTTTT

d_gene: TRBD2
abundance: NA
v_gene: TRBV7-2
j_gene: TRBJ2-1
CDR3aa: CASSRSRGGLYNEQFF
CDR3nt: TGTGCCAGCAGCAGGTCCCGGGGGGGCCTTTACAATGAGCAGTTCTTC

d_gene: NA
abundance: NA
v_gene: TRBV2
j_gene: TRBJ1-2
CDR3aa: CASSAQREPNYGYTF
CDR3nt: TGTGCCAGCAGTGCTCAAAGGGAGCCAAACTATGGCTACACCTTC

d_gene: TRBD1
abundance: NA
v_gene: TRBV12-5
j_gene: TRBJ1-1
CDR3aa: CASGLSRGRDTEAFF
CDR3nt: TGTGCTAGTGGTTTATCCAGGGGGCGAGACACTGAAGCTTTCTTT

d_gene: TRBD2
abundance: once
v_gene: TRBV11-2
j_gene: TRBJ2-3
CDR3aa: CASSSISGGTDTQYF
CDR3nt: TGTGCCAGCAGTTCAATCAGCGGGGGCACAGATACGCAGTATTTT

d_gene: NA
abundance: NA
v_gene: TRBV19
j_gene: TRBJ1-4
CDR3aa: CASSIPRGEKLFF
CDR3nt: TGTGCCAGTAGTATCCCGAGGGGTGAAAAACTGTTTTTT

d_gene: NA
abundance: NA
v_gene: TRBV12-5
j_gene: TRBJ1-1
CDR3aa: CASGLVKREGTEAFF
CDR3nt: TGTGCTAGTGGTTTGGTAAAGCGAGAAGGAACTGAAGCTTTCTTT

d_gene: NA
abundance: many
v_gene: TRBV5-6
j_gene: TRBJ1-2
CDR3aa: CASSETGTNYGYTF
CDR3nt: TGTGCCAGCAGCGAGACAGGTACTAACTATGGCTACACCTTC

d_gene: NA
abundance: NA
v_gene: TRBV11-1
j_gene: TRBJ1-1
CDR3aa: CASSFNRVGTEAFF
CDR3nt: TGTGCCAGCAGCTTTAACAGGGTGGGCACTGAAGCTTTCTTT

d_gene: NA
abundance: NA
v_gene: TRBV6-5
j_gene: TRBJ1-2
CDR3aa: CASRTAGGYGYTF
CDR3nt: TGTGCCAGCAGAACCGCGGGGGGCTATGGCTACACCTTC

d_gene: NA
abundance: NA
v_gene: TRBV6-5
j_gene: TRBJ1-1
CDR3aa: CASSYLPGNTEAFF
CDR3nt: TGTGCCAGCAGTTACCTCCCCGGGAACACTGAAGCTTTCTTT

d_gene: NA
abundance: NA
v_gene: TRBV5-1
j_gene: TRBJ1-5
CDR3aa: CASSLAGNQPQHF
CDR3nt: TGCGCCAGCAGCTTGGCAGGGAATCAGCCCCAGCATTTT

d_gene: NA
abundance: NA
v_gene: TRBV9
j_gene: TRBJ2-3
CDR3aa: CASSVGGDTGTDTQYF
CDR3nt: TGTGCCAGCAGCGTAGGAGGGGACACTGGCACAGATACGCAGTATTTT

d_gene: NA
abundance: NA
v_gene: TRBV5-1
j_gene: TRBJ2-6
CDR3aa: CASSPFGGTGANVLTF
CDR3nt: TGCGCCAGCAGCCCGTTCGGGGGAACTGGGGCCAACGTCCTGACTTTC

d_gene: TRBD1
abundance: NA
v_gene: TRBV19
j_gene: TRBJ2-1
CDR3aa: CASSHGDRNEQFF
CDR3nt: TGTGCCAGTAGCCACGGGGACAGGAATGAGCAGTTCTTC

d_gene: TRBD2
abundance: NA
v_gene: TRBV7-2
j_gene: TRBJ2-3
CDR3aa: CASSSLSGTSGHTDTQYF
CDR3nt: TGTGCCAGCAGCTCCTTGTCTGGGACTAGCGGGCACACAGATACGCAGTATTTT

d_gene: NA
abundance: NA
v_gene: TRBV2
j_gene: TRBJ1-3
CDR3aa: CASRILVGGNTIYF
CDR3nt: TGTGCCAGCAGAATTCTCGTCGGTGGAAACACCATATATTTT

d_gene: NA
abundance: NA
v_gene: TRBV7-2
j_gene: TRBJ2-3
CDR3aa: CASSPWTPIAQYF
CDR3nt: TGTGCCAGCAGCCCGTGGACTCCAATAGCGCAGTATTTT

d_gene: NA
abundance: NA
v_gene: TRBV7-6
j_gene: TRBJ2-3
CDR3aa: CASSLNRGGGGIGDTQYF
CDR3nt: TGTGCCAGCAGCTTAAACAGGGGAGGCGGGGGGATTGGAGATACGCAGTATTTT

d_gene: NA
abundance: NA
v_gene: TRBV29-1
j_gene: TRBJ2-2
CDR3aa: CSVDRGGASGELFF
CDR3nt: TGCAGCGTTGATAGGGGGGGGGCCTCCGGGGAGCTGTTTTTT

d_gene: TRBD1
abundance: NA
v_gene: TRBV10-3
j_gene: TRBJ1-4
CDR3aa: CAISSLPGQGEEANEKLFF
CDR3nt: TGTGCCATCAGTTCCCTCCCGGGACAGGGTGAGGAGGCAAATGAAAAACTGTTTTTT

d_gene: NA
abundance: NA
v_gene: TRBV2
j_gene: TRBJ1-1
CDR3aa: CASSEARIAEAFF
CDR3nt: TGTGCCAGCAGTGAAGCGCGTATAGCTGAAGCTTTCTTT

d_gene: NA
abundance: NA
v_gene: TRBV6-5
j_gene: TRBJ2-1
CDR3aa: CASMMDRGGNEQFF
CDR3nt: TGTGCCAGCATGATGGACAGAGGGGGCAATGAGCAGTTCTTC

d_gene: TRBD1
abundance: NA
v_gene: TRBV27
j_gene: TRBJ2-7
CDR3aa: CASSSRDRGSEQYF
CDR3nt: TGTGCCAGCAGCTCCCGGGACAGGGGGAGCGAGCAGTACTTC

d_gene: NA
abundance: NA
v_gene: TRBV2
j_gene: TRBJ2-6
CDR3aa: CASTGSGSSGANVLTF
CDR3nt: TGTGCCAGCACGGGGTCAGGGAGCTCTGGGGCCAACGTCCTGACTTTC

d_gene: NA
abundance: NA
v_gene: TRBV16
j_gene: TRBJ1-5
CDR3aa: CASSQSGQGNQPQHF
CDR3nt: TGTGCCAGCAGCCAATCGGGCCAGGGGAATCAGCCCCAGCATTTT

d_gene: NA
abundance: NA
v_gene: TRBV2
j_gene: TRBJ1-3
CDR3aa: CASSEPRSGNTIYF
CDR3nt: TGTGCCAGCAGTGAGCCCCGCTCTGGAAACACCATATATTTT

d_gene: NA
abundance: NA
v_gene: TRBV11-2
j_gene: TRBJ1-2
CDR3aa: CASSLDRSRGEYGYTF
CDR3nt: TGTGCCAGCAGCTTAGATCGTTCTAGGGGAGAGTATGGCTACACCTTC